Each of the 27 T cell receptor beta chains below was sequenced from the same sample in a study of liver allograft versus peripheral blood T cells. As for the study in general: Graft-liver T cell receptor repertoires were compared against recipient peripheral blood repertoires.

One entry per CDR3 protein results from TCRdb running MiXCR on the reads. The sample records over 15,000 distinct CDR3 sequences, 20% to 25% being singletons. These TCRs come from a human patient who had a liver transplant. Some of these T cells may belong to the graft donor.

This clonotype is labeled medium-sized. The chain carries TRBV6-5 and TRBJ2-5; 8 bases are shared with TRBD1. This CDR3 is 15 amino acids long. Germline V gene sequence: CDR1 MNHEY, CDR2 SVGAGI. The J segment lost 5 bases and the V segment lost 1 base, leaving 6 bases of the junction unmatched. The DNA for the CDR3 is TGTGCCAGCAGTTACTACAGGGGGTCCCCCGAGACCCAGTACTTC. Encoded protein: CASSYYRGSPETQYF.

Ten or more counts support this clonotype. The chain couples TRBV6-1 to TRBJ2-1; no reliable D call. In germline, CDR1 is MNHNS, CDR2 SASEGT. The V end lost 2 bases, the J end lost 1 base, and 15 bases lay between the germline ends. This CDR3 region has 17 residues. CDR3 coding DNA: TGTGCCAGCAGTGAAAATTTAGTAACCCGTTCCTACAATGAGCAGTTCTTC. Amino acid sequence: CASSENLVTRSYNEQFF.

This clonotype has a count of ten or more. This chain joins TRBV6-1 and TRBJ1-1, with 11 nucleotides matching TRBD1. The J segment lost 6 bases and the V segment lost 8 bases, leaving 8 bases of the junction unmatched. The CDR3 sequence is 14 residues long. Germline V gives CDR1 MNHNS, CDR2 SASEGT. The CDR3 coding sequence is TGTGCCAGCGGCAGGACAGGGGGCGGGGCTGAAGCTTTCTTT. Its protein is CASGRTGGGAEAFF.

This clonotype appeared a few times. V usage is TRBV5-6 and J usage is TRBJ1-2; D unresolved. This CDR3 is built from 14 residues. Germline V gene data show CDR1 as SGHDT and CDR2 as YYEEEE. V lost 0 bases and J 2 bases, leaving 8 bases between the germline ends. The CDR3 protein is CASSLVGENYGYTF. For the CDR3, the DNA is TGTGCCAGCAGCTTGGTTGGGGAGAACTATGGCTACACCTTC.

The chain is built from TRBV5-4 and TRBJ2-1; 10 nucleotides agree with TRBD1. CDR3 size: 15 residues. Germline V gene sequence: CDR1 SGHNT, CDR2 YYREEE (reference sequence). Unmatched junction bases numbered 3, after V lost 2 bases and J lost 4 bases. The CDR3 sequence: CASSLRTGGYNEQFF. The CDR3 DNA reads TGTGCCAGCAGCTTACGGACAGGGGGGTACAATGAGCAGTTCTTC.

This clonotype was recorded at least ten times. In DNA form, the CDR3 reads TGTGCCACCAGTGGGGGGAACACTGAAGCTTTCTTT. It translates to CATSGGNTEAFF. The chain has TRBV15 and TRBJ1-1; perhaps TRBD1 as D (5 bases). The CDR3 is made up of 12 amino acids. CDR1 and CDR2 from the germline V gene are LNHNV and YYDKDF (reference sequence). V dropped 6 bases and J dropped 1 base, with 6 bases sitting between them.

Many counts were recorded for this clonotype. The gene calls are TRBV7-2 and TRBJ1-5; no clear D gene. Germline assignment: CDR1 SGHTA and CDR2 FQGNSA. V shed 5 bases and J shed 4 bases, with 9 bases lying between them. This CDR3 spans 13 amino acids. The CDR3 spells CASSSDVNQPQHF. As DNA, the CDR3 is TGTGCCAGCAGCAGTGACGTGAATCAGCCCCAGCATTTT.

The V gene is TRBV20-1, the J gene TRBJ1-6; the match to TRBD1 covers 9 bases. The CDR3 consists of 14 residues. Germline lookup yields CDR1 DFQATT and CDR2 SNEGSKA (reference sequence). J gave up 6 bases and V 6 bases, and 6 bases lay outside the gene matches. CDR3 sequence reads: CSAKDRGINSPLHF. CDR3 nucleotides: TGCAGTGCCAAGGACAGGGGAATTAATTCACCCCTCCACTTT.

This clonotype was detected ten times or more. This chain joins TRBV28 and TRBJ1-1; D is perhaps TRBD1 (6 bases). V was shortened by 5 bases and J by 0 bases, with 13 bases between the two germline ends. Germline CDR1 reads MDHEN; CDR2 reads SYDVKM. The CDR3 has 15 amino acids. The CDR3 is CASSPPQGMNTEAFF. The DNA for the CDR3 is TGTGCCAGCAGTCCCCCACAGGGTATGAACACTGAAGCTTTCTTT.

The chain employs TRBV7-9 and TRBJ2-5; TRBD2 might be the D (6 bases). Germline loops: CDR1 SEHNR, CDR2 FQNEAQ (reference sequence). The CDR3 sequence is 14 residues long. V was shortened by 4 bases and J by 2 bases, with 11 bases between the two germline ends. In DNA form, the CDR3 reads TGTGCCAGCAGCTCACTAGCTCTACAAGAGACCCAGTACTTC. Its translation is CASSSLALQETQYF.

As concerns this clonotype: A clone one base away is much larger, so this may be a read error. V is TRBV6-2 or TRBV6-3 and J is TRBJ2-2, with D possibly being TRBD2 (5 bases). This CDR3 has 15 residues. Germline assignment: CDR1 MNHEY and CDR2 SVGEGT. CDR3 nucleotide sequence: TGTGACAGCAGTTATCTTCCTGCGGGCACCGGGGAGCTGTTTTTT. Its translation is CDSSYLPAGTGELFF.

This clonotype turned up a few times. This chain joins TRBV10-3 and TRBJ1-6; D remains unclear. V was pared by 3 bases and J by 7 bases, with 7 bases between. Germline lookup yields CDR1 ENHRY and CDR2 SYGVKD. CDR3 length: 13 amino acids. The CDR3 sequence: CAISEEENSPLHF. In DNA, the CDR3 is TGTGCCATCAGTGAAGAGGAGAATTCACCCCTCCACTTT.

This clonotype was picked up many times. The CDR3 DNA is TGTGCCAGCAGTTTAATCGGGCAGGGGGCGCAGGCTAATGAAAAACTGTTTTTT. It specifies CASSLIGQGAQANEKLFF. The gene calls are TRBV28 and TRBJ1-4; 8 bases fit TRBD1. Germline CDR1 and CDR2: MDHEN and SYDVKM. The CDR3 length is 18 residues. The V segment lost 2 bases and the J segment 3 bases; nucleotides outside the gene matches: 11.

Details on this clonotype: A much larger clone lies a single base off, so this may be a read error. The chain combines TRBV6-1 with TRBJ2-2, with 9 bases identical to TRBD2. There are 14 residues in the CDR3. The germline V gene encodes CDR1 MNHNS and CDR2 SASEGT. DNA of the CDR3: TGTACCAGCAAAACCGGGACTAGCCCCGGGGAGCTGTTTTTT. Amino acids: CTSKTGTSPGELFF.

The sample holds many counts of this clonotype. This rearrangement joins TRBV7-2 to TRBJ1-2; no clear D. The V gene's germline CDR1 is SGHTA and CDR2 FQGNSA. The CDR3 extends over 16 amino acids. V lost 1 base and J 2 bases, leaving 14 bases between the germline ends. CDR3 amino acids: CASSLGSTSSNYGYTF. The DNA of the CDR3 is TGTGCCAGCAGCTTAGGGTCGACATCCTCGAACTATGGCTACACCTTC.

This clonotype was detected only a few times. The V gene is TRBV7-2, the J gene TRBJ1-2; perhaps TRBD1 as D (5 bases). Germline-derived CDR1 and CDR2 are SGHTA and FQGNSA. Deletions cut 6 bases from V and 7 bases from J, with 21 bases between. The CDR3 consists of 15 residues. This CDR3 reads CASSLGGTGFSGYTF. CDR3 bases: TGTGCCAGCAGTCTAGGCGGCACAGGTTTTAGTGGCTACACCTTC.

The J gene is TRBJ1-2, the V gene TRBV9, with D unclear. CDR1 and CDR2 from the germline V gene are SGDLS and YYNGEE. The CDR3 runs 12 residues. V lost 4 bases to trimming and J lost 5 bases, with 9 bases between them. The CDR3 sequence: CASSLRSYGYTF. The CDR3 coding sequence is TGTGCCAGCAGCCTCCGCAGTTATGGCTACACCTTC.

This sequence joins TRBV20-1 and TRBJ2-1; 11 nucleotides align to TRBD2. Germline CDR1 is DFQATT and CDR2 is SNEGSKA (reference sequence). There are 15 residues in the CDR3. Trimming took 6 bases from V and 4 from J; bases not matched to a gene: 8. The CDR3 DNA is TGCAGTGCCCTCGACCTAGCGGGAGGTTACAATGAGCAGTTCTTC. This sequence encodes CSALDLAGGYNEQFF.

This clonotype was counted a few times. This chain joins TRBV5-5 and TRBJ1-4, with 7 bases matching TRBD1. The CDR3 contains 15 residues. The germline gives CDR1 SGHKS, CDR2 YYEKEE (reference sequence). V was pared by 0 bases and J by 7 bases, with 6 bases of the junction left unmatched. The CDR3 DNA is TGTGCCAGCAGCTTGGTTAGGGGGCTGGGTGAAAAACTGTTTTTT. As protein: CASSLVRGLGEKLFF.

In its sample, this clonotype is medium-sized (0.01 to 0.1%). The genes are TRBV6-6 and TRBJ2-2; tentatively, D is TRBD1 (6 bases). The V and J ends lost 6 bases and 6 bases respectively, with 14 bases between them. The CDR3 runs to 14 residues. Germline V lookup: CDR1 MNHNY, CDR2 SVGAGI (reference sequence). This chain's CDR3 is CASSATGSPGELFF. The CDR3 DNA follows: TGTGCCAGCAGCGCCACAGGGTCGCCCGGGGAGCTGTTTTTT.

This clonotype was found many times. As DNA, the CDR3 is TGTGCCAGCAGTGAACAGGGCTATCGGACCCAGTACTTC. Its translation is CASSEQGYRTQYF. This rearrangement joins TRBV6-1 to TRBJ2-5; D is possibly TRBD1 (5 bases). The germline V gene has CDR1 MNHNS and CDR2 SASEGT. The V end was cut by 2 bases, the J end by 7 bases, with 11 bases between. This CDR3 spans 13 amino acids.

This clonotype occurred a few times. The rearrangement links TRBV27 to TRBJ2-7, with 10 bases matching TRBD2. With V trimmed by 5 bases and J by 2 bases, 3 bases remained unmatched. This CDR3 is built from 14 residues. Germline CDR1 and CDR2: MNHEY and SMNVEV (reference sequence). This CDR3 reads CASSHLAGAYEQYF. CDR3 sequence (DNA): TGTGCCAGCAGTCATCTAGCGGGGGCCTACGAGCAGTACTTC.

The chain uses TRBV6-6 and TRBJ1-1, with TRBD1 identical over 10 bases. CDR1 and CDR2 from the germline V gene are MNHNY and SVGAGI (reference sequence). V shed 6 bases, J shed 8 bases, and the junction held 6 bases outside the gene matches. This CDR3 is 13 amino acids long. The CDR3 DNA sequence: TGTGCCAGCAGCTACGCGGGACAGGGGGAAGCTTTCTTT. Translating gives CASSYAGQGEAFF.

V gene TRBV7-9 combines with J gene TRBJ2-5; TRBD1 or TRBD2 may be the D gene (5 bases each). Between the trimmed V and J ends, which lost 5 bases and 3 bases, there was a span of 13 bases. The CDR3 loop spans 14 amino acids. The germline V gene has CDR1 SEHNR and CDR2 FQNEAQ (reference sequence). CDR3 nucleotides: TGTGCCAGCAGCCAACCGGGACGGGAAGAGACCCAGTACTTC. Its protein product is CASSQPGREETQYF.

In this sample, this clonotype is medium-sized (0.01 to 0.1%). The CDR3 DNA reads TGTGCCATCAGTGCAGGCCCAGCTGAGGGGCAAGAGACCCAGTACTTC. As protein: CAISAGPAEGQETQYF. The chain has TRBV10-3 and TRBJ2-5; D could derive from TRBD1 or TRBD2 (5 bases each). This CDR3 comprises 16 residues. Germline V lookup: CDR1 ENHRY, CDR2 SYGVKD. Between the trimmed V and J ends, which lost 4 bases and 2 bases, there was a span of 17 bases.

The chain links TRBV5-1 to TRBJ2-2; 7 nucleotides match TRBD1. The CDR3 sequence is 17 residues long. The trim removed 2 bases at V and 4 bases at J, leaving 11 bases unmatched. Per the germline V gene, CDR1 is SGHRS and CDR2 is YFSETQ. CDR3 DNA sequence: TGCGCCAGCAGCTTACTTCCAGGGGGTGCTGGCACCGGGGAGCTGTTTTTT. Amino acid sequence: CASSLLPGGAGTGELFF.

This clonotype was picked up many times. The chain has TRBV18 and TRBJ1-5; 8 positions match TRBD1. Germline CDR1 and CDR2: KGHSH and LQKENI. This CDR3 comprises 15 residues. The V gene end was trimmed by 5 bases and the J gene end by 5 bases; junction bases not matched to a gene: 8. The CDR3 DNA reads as TGTGCCAGCTCAAGGTTTCAGGGGGCGGATCAGCCCCAGCATTTT. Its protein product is CASSRFQGADQPQHF.